Here is one TCR beta chain with its context. Antigen: not known. This entry belongs to a study of early T cells in non-severe SARS-CoV-2 infection. Trimming stripped 1 base from V and 7 bases from J, with 11 bases between. CDR1 and CDR2 (germline): SGHDN, FVKESK. The CDR3 covers 13 residues. TCRdb used MiXCR to reprocess the 5' RACE reads, holding one entry per CDR3 protein. The data show 25,000 to 30,000 distinct CDR3 sequences, under 6% seen once. Study-level points and caveats: Missing private and CD4 specificities, VDJdb matching favored anti-spike CD8 responses.

Material for sequencing was whole blood. The chain links TRBV14 to TRBJ2-7; a possible D gene is TRBD2 (5 bases). This TCR was recovered from an adult who was a healthcare worker with PCR-confirmed SARS-CoV-2 infection or an uninfected control (not recorded which). This CDR3 is CASSQGLPGEQYF. The CDR3 region has the DNA TGTGCCAGCAGCCAAGGGCTCCCGGGGGAGCAGTACTTC.